Included here is one T cell receptor (beta chain) sequence, with context. The CDR3 runs 13 residues. V was shortened by 2 bases and J by 6 bases, with 10 bases between the two germline ends. Germline V lookup: CDR1 ENHRY, CDR2 SYGVKD. This sample is drawn from a study of blood T cells in healthy people across ages. The second PCR ran roughly 7 to 12 cycles with a sample-barcoded 5' primer and J-beta primers. Sequencing yielded, for each sample, at least 3 million paired-end reads carrying CDR3. TCRdb independently ran MiXCR on the 5' RACE reads; one entry per CDR3 protein. The profile shows around 800,000 distinct CDR3 sequences, around 25% of them singletons. The same specimen was also included in a second study, on T cells of mothers and their children. That source adds: Primer M1S, used in the second PCR, introduced sample barcodes and 2-4 random nucleotides.

The sequencing input was blood. The sequence came from a boy between 5 and 17 years old in good health. V and J are TRBV10-3 and TRBJ1-1, with D possibly TRBD1 on 6 matching bases. The CDR3 nucleotides are TGTGCCATCAGTGAGCCCCCAGGGGCTGAAGCTTTCTTT. Translation: CAISEPPGAEAFF.